The clone carrying this T cell receptor (beta chain) was counted between two and nine times. Trimming shortened V by 7 bases and J by 4 bases, and 17 bases separated the two germline ends. From germline, CDR1 is SGHRS and CDR2 YFSETQ. The CDR3 is made up of 14 amino acids. TCRdb processed the RT-PCR reads anew with MiXCR; each CDR3 protein has one entry. The sample has about 700,000 distinct CDR3 sequences; 13% to 15% are singletons. The rearrangement joins TRBV5-1 to TRBJ2-5; D could derive from TRBD1 or TRBD2 (5 bases each). This receptor was taken from a female donor in good health, serving as a healthy control. The source material was memory CD4+ T cells from blood. For the CDR3, the DNA is TGCGCCAGCTCCCCCCCCGGGGCAGTAGAGACCCAGTACTTC. It codes for CASSPPGAVETQYF. The whole variable domain, filled in from reference TRBV5-1 and TRBJ2-5, reads KAGVTQTPRYLIKTRGQQVTLSCSPISGHRSVSWYQQTPGQGLQFLFEYFSETQRNKGNFPGRFSGRQFSNSRSEMNVSTLELGDSALYLCASSPPGAVETQYFGPGTRLLVL.